This TCR beta chain was captured by sequencing in a study of vaccination and CD4 T cells after COVID-19. Study context: Researchers treated control cultures with a CEFX pool, an HIV-1 Nef pool, or no peptide.

As to this clonotype: Its antigen is as yet unknown.

Sequenced with the Oncomine TCR Beta short-read assay was DNA taken from cultured CD4+ T cells. Genomic DNA was isolated from cultured CD4+ T cells. From the PCR reads, TCRdb called clonotypes with MiXCR, one entry per CDR3 protein. The data contain more than 25,000 distinct CDR3 sequences, roughly 38% of them singletons. Time point given: late sampling 161 to 241 days after vaccination in three convalescent patients. The sample's treatment: 10-day PBMC culture with coronavirus spike peptide pools or control peptides (ViraFEST assay). Convalescent patients tested SARS-CoV-2 PCR positive from March to December 2020, before Alpha, Beta and Delta emerged. Trimming cost V 6 bases and J 8 bases, with 7 bases left between them. Looked up from germline, CDR1 is SGHTA and CDR2 is FQGNSA. CDR3 length: 11 amino acids.

This chain links TRBV7-2 with TRBJ2-2; D gene uncertain. The origin of this receptor is a human donor who had recovered from COVID-19. The source material was CD4+ T cells from blood, cultured in vitro, sampled about 7 months after SARS-CoV-2 vaccination. CDR3 sequence reads: CASRATGELFF. The CDR3 coding sequence is TGTGCCAGCAGGGCCACTGGGGAGCTGTTTTTT.